This T cell receptor (beta chain) was captured in a study of T cell repertoires in cytomegalovirus infection. At the level of the study: Researchers turned to recently identified HLA-C-restricted CMV epitopes as well as well-studied HLA-B-restricted ones. Indications of both CMV infection and matching HLA type were provided by public TCR beta signatures. Findings of the study overall: There were HLA-C-restricted CMV-specific TCR beta clonotypes dominating the ex vivo response. CMV carriers with the relevant HLA were identified by cumulative public TCR beta family frequency.

TCRdb used MiXCR to reprocess the reads, holding one entry per CDR3 protein. This sample carries some 350,000 distinct CDR3 sequences, about a third of them seen once, and the ten largest clones take approximately 13%. Germline CDR1 and CDR2: MNHNS and SASEGT. CDR3 length: 14 amino acids. V was trimmed by 6 bases and J by 3 bases, leaving 12 bases between them. This clonotype was counted only a few times. Its antigen remains unknown. Here the sequenced sample was cultured PBMCs, taken from culture after CMV antigen stimulation. The gene calls are TRBV6-1 and TRBJ2-1; D is perhaps TRBD2 (6 bases). The TCR comes from a human donor in good health (CMV status not recorded). Some clones in this sample may be carry-over from other donors' samples. The CDR3 region has the DNA TGTGCCAGCAGGCAGGAGGGGAGCTACAATGAGCAGTTCTTC. It encodes CASRQEGSYNEQFF.